This T cell receptor beta chain is from a study of blood T cells in healthy people across ages. General study findings and limits: A strong correlation was seen between TCR beta diversity and naive T cell percentage. What prevented conclusive comparison of naive and antigen-experienced cells was that PBMCs were unsorted.

Total RNA extraction produced at least 5 micrograms (per sample) for the study. CDR3 size: 15 residues. Germline lookup yields CDR1 MNHEY and CDR2 SVGEGT. Losses at the gene ends were 6 bases for V and 0 bases for J; bases not matched to a gene: 6. Worth noting for this clonotype: The antigen remains unidentified.

Combining a sample-barcoded 5' primer with a J-beta primer mix, a second PCR ran for roughly 6 to 12 cycles. TCRdb itself ran the 5' RACE reads through MiXCR, one entry per CDR3 protein. This table holds 800,000 or so distinct CDR3 sequences, 20% to 25% found once. These data also featured in a second study, about T cells of mothers and their children.

The origin of this receptor is a boy between 5 and 17 years old in good health. The sequencing sample was made of blood. The V gene is TRBV6-2 or TRBV6-3, the J gene TRBJ2-3; 7 bases agree with TRBD2. The DNA of the CDR3 is TGTGCCAGCAGAACTGGGCGGGGGAGCACAGATACGCAGTATTTT. Translation: CASRTGRGSTDTQYF.